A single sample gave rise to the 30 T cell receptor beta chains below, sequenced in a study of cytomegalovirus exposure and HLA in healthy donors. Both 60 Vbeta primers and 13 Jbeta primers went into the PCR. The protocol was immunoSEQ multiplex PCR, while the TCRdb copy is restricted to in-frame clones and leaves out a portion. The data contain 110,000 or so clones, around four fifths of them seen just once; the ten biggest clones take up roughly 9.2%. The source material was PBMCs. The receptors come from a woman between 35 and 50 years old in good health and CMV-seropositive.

The chain's CDR3 is CAISRTGGSYTF. The CDR3 DNA is TGTGCCATCAGTCGGACAGGGGGGAGCTACACCTTC. The chain employs TRBV10-3 and TRBJ1-2, with 10 bases aligning to TRBD1. Germline trimming cut 5 bases from V and 9 bases from J; bases unmatched to any gene: 3. There are 12 residues in the CDR3. CDR1 is ENHRY and CDR2 is SYGVKD in the germline V gene.

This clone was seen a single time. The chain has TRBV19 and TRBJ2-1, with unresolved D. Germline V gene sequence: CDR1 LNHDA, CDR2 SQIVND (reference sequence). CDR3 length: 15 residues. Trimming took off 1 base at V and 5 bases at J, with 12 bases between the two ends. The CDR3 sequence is CASSIGPRSNNEQFF. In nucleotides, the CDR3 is TGTGCCAGTAGTATAGGGCCTAGATCCAACAATGAGCAGTTCTTC.

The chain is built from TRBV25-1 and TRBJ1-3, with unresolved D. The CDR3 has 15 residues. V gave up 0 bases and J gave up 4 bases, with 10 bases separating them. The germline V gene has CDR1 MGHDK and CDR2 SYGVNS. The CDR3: CASSEYKGDGNTIYF. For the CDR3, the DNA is TGTGCCAGCAGTGAATATAAAGGAGACGGAAACACCATATATTTT.

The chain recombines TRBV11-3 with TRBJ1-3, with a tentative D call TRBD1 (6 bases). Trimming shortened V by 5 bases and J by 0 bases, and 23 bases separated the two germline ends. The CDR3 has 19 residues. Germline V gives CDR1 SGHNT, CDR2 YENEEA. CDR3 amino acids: CASSPEGVVSYNSGNTIYF. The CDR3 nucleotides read TGTGCCAGCAGCCCAGAGGGGGTGGTCAGTTACAACTCTGGAAACACCATATATTTT.

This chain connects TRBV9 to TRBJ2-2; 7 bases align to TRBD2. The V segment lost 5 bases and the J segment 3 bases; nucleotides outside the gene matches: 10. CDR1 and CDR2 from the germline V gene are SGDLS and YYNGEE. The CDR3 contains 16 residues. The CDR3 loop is CASSAGPGRDTGELFF. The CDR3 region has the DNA TGTGCCAGCAGTGCCGGACCTGGGAGGGACACCGGGGAGCTGTTTTTT. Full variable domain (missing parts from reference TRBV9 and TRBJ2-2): DSGVTQTPKHLITATGQRVTLRCSPRSGDLSVYWYQQSLDQGLQFLIQYYNGEERAKGNILERFSAQQFPDLHSELNLSSLELGDSALYFCASSAGPGRDTGELFFGEGSRLTVL.

CDR3 coding DNA: TGTGCCAGCAGCCTGTTGTCTATCACCGGGGAGCTGTTTTTT. Translation: CASSLLSITGELFF. This rearrangement joins TRBV5-6 to TRBJ2-2; unclear D gene. V lost 4 bases and J 4 bases, leaving 11 bases between the germline ends. CDR1 SGHDT and CDR2 YYEEEE come from the germline V gene. CDR3 length: 14 amino acids.

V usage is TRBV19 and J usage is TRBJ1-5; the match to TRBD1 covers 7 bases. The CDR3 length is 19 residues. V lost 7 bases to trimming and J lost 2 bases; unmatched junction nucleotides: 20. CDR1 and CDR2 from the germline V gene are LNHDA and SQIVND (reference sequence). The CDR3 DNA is TGTGCCAGTAACCCATCCGACAGGGCATTAGTTTTGGGCAATCAGCCCCAGCATTTT. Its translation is CASNPSDRALVLGNQPQHF.

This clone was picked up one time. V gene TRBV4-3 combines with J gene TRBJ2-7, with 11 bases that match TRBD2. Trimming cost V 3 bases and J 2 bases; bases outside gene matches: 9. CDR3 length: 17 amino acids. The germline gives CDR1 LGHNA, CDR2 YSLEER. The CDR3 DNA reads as TGCGCCAGCAGCCAGGAGTCCGGGACTAGCGGTACCTACGAGCAGTACTTC. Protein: CASSQESGTSGTYEQYF.

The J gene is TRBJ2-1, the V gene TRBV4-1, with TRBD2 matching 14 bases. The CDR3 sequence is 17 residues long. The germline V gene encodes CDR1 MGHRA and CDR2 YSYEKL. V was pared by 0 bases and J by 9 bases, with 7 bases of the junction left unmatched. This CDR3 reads CASSQEMGLAGVGEQFF. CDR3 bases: TGCGCCAGCAGCCAAGAGATGGGACTAGCGGGAGTAGGTGAGCAGTTCTTC.

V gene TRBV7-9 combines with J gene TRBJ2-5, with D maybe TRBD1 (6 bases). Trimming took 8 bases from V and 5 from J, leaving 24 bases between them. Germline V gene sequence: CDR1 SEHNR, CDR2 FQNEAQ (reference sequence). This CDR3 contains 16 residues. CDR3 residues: CASHKVQGKGEETQYF. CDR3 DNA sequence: TGTGCCAGCCACAAGGTGCAGGGGAAGGGCGAGGAGACCCAGTACTTC. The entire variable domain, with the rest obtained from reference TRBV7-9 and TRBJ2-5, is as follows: DTGVSQNPRHKITKRGQNVTFRCDPISEHNRLYWYRQTLGQGPEFLTYFQNEAQLEKSRLLSDRFSAERPKGSFSTLEIQRTEQGDSAMYLCASHKVQGKGEETQYFGPGTRLLVL.

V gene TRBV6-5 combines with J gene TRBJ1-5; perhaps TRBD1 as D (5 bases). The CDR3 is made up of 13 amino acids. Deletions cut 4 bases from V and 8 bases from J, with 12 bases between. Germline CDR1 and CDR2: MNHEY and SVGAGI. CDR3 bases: TGTGCCAGCAGTTTGACAGTTGGGGAGCCCCAGCATTTT. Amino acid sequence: CASSLTVGEPQHF.

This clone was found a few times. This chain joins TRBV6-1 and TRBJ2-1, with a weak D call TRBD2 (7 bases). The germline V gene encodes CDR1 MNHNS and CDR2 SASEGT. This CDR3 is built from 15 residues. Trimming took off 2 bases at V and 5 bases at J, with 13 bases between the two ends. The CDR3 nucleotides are TGTGCCAGCAGTGAACGGGGGGCCCCCAACAATGAGCAGTTCTTC. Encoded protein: CASSERGAPNNEQFF.

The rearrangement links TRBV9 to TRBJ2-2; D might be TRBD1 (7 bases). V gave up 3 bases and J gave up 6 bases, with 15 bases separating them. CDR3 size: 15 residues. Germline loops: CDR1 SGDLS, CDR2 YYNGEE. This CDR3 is CASSAQGGVAGELFF. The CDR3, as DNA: TGTGCCAGCAGCGCGCAGGGGGGAGTGGCCGGGGAGCTGTTTTTT.

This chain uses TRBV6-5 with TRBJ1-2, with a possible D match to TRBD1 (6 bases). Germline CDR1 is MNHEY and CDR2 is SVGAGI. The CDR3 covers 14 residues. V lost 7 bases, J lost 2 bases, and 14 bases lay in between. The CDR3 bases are TGTGCCAGCACGCCGGCGGGGGCGAACTATGGCTACACCTTC. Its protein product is CASTPAGANYGYTF.

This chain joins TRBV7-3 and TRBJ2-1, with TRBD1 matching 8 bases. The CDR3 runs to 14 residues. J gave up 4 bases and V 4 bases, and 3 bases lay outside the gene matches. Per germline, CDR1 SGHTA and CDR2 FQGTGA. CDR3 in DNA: TGTGCCAGCAGCTCGACAGGGGTATACAATGAGCAGTTCTTC. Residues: CASSSTGVYNEQFF.

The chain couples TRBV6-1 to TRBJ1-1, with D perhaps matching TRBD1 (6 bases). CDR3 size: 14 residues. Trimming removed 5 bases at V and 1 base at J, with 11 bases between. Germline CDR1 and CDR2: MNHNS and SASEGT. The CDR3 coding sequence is TGTGCCAGCAGTTTACAGGGAAGGAACACTGAAGCTTTCTTT. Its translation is CASSLQGRNTEAFF.

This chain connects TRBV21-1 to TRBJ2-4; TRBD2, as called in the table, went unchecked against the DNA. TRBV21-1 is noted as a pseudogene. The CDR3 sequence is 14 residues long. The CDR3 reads CASSPGTRENIQYF. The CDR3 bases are TGTGCCAGCAGTCCCGGGACTAGAGAAAACATTCAGTACTTC.

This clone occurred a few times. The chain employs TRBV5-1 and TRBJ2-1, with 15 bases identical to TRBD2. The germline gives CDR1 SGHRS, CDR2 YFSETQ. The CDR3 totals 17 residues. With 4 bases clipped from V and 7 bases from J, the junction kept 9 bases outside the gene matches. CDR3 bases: TGCGCCAGCAGCCTAAGGACTAGCGGGAGGGGCGAGAATGAGCAGTTCTTC. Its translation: CASSLRTSGRGENEQFF.

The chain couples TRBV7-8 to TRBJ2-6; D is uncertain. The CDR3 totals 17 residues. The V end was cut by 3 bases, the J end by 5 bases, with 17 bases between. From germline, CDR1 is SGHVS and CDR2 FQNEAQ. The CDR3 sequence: CASSFRRVPLRANVLTF. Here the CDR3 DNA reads TGTGCCAGCAGCTTTAGAAGAGTTCCCCTGAGGGCCAACGTCCTGACTTTC.

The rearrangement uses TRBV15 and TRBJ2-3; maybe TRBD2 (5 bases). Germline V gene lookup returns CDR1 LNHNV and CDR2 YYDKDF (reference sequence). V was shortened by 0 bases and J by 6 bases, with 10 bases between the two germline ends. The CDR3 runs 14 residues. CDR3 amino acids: CATSRDRGADTQYF. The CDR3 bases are TGTGCCACCAGCAGAGATCGGGGAGCGGATACGCAGTATTTT.

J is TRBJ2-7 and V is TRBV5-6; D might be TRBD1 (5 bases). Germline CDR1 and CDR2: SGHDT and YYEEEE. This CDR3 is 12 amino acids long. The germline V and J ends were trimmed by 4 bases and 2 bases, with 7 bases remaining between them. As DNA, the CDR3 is TGTGCCAGCAGCCGGACACCCTACGAGCAGTACTTC. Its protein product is CASSRTPYEQYF.

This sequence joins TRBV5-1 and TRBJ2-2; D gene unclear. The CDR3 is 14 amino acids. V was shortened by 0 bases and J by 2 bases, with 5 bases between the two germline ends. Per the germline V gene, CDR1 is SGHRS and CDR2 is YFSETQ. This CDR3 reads CASSLDSNTGELFF. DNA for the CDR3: TGCGCCAGCAGCTTGGACTCCAACACCGGGGAGCTGTTTTTT.

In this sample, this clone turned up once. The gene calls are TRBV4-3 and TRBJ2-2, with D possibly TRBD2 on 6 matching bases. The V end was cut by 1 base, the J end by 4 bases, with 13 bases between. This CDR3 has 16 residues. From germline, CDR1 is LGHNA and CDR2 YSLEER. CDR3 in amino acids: CASSQGSAGGTGELFF. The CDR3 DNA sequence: TGCGCCAGCAGCCAAGGGTCAGCCGGGGGCACCGGGGAGCTGTTTTTT.

The CDR3, as DNA: TGTGCCAGCAGCCAAGATTTCGCGGGAGGAGGGTACGAGCAGTACTTC. Translating gives CASSQDFAGGGYEQYF. The rearrangement joins TRBV4-2 to TRBJ2-7; 8 bases align to TRBD2. V shed 0 bases and J 4 bases; nucleotides not matched to a gene: 8. The CDR3 length is 16 residues. Germline V gene lookup returns CDR1 LGHNA and CDR2 YNFKEQ.

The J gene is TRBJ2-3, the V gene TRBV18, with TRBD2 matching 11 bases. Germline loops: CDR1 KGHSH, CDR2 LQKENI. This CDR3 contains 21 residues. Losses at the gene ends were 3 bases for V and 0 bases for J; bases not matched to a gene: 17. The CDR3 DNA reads TGTGCCAGCTCACCGCTACTAGCGGGAGTCCTATTTAAGTCTAGCACAGATACGCAGTATTTT. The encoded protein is CASSPLLAGVLFKSSTDTQYF.

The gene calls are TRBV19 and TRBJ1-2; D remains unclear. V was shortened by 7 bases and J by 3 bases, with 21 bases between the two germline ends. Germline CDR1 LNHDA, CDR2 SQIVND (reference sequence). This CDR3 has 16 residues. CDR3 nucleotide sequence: TGTGCCAGTATGAGGGCTGTGTCGGGAATTTACTATGGCTACACCTTC. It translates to CASMRAVSGIYYGYTF.

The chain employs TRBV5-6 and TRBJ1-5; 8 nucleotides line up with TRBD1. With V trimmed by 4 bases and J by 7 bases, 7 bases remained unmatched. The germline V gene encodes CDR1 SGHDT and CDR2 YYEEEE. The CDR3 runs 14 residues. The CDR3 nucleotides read TGTGCCAGCAGCACCGGACAGGGTCGGCAGCCCCAGCATTTT. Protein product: CASSTGQGRQPQHF.

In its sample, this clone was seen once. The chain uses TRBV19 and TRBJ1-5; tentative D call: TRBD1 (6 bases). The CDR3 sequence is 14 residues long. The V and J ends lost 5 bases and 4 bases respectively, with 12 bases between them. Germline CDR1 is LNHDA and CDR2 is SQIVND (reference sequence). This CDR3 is CASSEDRSNQPQHF. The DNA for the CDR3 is TGTGCCAGTAGTGAAGACAGGTCGAATCAGCCCCAGCATTTT.

The CDR3 DNA reads TGTGCCAGCAGGGACAGGGGGAGATATGGCTACACCTTC. Translating it yields CASRDRGRYGYTF. V is TRBV28 and J is TRBJ1-2; 10 bases map to TRBD1. Germline CDR1 is MDHEN and CDR2 is SYDVKM. The CDR3 is 13 amino acids. V lost 6 bases, J lost 5 bases, and 3 bases stayed unmatched.

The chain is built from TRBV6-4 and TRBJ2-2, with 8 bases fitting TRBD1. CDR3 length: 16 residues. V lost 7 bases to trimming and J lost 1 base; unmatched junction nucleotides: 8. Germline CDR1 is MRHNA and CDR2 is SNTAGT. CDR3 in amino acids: CASNDGTGQNTGELFF. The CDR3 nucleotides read TGTGCCAGCAACGACGGGACAGGCCAGAACACCGGGGAGCTGTTTTTT.